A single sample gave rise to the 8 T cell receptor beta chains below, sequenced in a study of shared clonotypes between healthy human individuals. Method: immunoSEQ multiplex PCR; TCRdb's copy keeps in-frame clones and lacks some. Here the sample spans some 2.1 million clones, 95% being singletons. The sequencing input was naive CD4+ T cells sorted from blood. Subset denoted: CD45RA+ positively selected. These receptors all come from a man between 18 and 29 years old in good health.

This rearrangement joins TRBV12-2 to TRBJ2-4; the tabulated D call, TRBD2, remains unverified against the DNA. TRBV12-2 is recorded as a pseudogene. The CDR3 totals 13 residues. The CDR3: CASRILAKNIQYF. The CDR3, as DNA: TGTGCAAGTCGAATACTAGCCAAAAACATTCAGTACTTC.

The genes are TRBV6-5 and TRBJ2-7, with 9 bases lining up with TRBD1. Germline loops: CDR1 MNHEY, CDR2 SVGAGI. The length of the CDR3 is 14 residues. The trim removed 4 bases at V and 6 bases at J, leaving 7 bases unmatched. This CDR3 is CASSLKQGAGEQYF. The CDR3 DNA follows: TGTGCCAGCAGTTTGAAACAGGGGGCGGGCGAGCAGTACTTC.

The CDR3 nucleotides read TGTGCCACCAGGTTGACAGCGAACACTGAAGCTTTCTTT. It encodes CATRLTANTEAFF. This chain links TRBV15 with TRBJ1-1, with D possibly being TRBD1 (5 bases). CDR1 is LNHNV, CDR2 YYDKDF, per germline (reference sequence). Trimming removed 6 bases from V and 1 base from J, with 9 bases in between. The CDR3 covers 13 residues.

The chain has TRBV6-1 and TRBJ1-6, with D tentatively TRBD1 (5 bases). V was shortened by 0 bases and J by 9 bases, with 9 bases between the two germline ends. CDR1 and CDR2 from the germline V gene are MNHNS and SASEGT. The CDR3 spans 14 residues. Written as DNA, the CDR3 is TGTGCCAGCAGTGAAGCGTGGGGCGGTTCACCCCTCCACTTT. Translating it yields CASSEAWGGSPLHF.

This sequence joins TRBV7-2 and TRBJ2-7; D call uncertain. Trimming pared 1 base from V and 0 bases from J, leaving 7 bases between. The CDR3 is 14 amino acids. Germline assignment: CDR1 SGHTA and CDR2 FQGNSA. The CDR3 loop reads CASSLVAFSYEQYF. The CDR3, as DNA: TGTGCCAGCAGCTTAGTGGCCTTCTCCTACGAGCAGTACTTC. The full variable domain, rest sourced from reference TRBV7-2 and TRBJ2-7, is GAGVSQSPSNKVTEKGKDVELRCDPISGHTALYWYRQSLGQGLEFLIYFQGNSAPDKSGLPSDRFSAERTGGSVSTLTIQRTQQEDSAVYLCASSLVAFSYEQYFGPGTRLTVT.

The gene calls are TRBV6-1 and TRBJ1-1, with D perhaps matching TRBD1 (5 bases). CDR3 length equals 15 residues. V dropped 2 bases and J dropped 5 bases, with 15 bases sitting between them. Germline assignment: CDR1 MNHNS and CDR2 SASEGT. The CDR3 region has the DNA TGTGCCAGCAGTGAATTTCCGGGCGGGGGAACTGAAGCTTTCTTT. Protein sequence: CASSEFPGGGTEAFF.

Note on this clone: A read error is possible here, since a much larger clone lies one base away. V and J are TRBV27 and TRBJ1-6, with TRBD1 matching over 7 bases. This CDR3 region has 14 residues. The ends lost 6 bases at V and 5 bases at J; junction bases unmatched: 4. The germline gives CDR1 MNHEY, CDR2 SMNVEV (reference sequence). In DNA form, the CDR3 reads TGTGCCAGCAGCGCCGGGACAGATAATTCACCCCTCCACTTT. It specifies CASSAGTDNSPLHF.

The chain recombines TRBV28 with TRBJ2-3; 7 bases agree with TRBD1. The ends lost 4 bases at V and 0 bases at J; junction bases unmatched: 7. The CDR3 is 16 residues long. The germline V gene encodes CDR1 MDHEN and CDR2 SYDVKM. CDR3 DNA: TGTGCCAGCAGTTCTCCCGGGACAGCTAGCACAGATACGCAGTATTTT. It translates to CASSSPGTASTDTQYF.